These 19 T cell receptor beta chains originate from one sample sequenced in a study of T cell repertoires in cytomegalovirus infection. A single record per CDR3 protein comes from TCRdb applying MiXCR to the reads. The data contain around 130,000 distinct CDR3 sequences, more than 20% of them singletons. Their antigens are not known. The sample taken for sequencing was PBMCs, sequenced either directly or after in vitro stimulation (not recorded which). The receptors here all came from a human donor in good health (CMV status not recorded). Some clones in this sample may be carry-over from other donors' samples.

V and J are TRBV4-1 and TRBJ2-7; D gene uncertain. CDR1 is MGHRA, CDR2 YSYEKL, per germline. The CDR3 extends over 15 amino acids. V was clipped by 0 bases and J by 4 bases, with 13 bases between them. CDR3 DNA sequence: TGCGCCAGCAGCCAAGATTGGGGAAATCAATACGAGCAGTACTTC. It encodes CASSQDWGNQYEQYF.

This clonotype was observed a handful of times. The chain is built from TRBV20-1 and TRBJ1-4; no reliable D call. V was cut by 6 bases and J by 0 bases, with 11 bases left in between. This CDR3 has 14 amino acids. Germline V gene sequence: CDR1 DFQATT, CDR2 SNEGSKA (reference sequence). The CDR3, as DNA: TGCAGTGCACCCGACGGATCAACTAATGAAAAACTGTTTTTT. It codes for CSAPDGSTNEKLFF.

This chain uses TRBV12-3 or TRBV12-4 with TRBJ1-6; D is uncertain. CDR3 length: 14 residues. V was clipped by 3 bases and J by 9 bases, with 12 bases between them. CDR3 amino acids: CASSFGSSSSPLHF. As DNA, the CDR3 is TGTGCCAGCAGTTTTGGGTCTTCGTCTTCACCCCTCCACTTT.

The chain uses TRBV2 and TRBJ2-7, with D unclear. This CDR3 region has 14 residues. Trimming removed 5 bases at V and 7 bases at J, with 18 bases between. Per germline, CDR1 SNHLY and CDR2 FYNNEI. The CDR3 DNA reads TGTGCCAGCAGTCCCCCCCGTCCAGCGCGGGAGCAGTACGTC. This gives the protein CASSPPRPAREQYV.

This clonotype was detected many times. V usage is TRBV5-4 and J usage is TRBJ2-4, with a possible D match to TRBD1 (5 bases). V dropped 3 bases and J dropped 0 bases, with 10 bases sitting between them. The CDR3 loop spans 15 amino acids. Germline V gene data show CDR1 as SGHNT and CDR2 as YYREEE (reference sequence). For the CDR3, the DNA is TGTGCCAGCAGCTCTGACAGTCTAGCCAAAAACATTCAGTACTTC. Residues: CASSSDSLAKNIQYF.

A word on this clonotype: Mismatch with germline at one junction end may stem from a read error. The chain joins TRBV14 to TRBJ1-3; no definite D call. The CDR3 totals 11 residues. Germline V CDR1 and CDR2: SGHDN, FVKESK. The CDR3: CASSQPSKEDF. In DNA form, the CDR3 reads TGTGCCAGCAGCCAACCATCTAAGGAGGATTTT.

The V gene is TRBV4-3, the J gene TRBJ2-5; D not resolved. This CDR3 is 16 amino acids long. Germline CDR1 reads LGHNA; CDR2 reads YSLEER. The ends were cut back, 0 bases at V and 2 bases at J, with 13 bases in the middle. In DNA, the CDR3 is TGCGCCAGCAGCCAAGAATTCGGTAGTACTCAAGAGACCCAGTACTTC. Its protein product is CASSQEFGSTQETQYF.

This rearrangement joins TRBV19 to TRBJ1-5; 10 positions agree with TRBD1. This CDR3 spans 16 amino acids. Germline values: CDR1 LNHDA, CDR2 SQIVND (reference sequence). With 6 bases clipped from V and 2 bases from J, the junction kept 7 bases outside the gene matches. The CDR3 sequence is CASRSTGGGGNQPQHF. In nucleotides, the CDR3 is TGTGCCAGTAGATCGACAGGGGGCGGAGGCAATCAGCCCCAGCATTTT.

At least ten counts were recorded for this clonotype. The chain employs TRBV28 and TRBJ1-2, with a tentative D call TRBD1 (6 bases). Between the trimmed V and J ends, which lost 6 bases and 5 bases, there was a span of 22 bases. Germline V gives CDR1 MDHEN, CDR2 SYDVKM. The CDR3 is made up of 16 amino acids. CDR3 coding DNA: TGTGCCAGCAGCGCCCTGACCAGGGGATTTCAATATGGCTACACCTTC. This codes for CASSALTRGFQYGYTF.

This clonotype has just a few counts. The rearrangement uses TRBV6-2 or TRBV6-3 and TRBJ1-5; D is perhaps TRBD1 (5 bases). V lost 2 bases to trimming and J lost 16 bases, with 12 bases between them. There are 11 residues in the CDR3. CDR1 and CDR2 from the germline V gene are MNHEY and SVGEGT. CDR3 nucleotides: TGTGCCAGCAGTTACGGGGCGATCCCACATTTT. This encodes CASSYGAIPHF.

This clonotype was observed a handful of times. The rearrangement links TRBV15 to TRBJ1-5, with 9 bases that match TRBD1. The CDR3 loop spans 14 amino acids. V lost 3 bases, J lost 4 bases, and 1 base stayed unmatched. Germline V gene sequence: CDR1 LNHNV, CDR2 YYDKDF (reference sequence). Here the CDR3 reads CATSRDRGNQPQHF. The CDR3 DNA is TGTGCCACCAGCAGGGACAGGGGAAATCAGCCCCAGCATTTT.

The rearrangement links TRBV14 to TRBJ2-1, with D hard to call. Germline V CDR1 and CDR2: SGHDN, FVKESK. The V gene lost 2 bases and the J gene lost 11 bases, with 7 bases spanning the gap. This CDR3 has 11 amino acids. Written as DNA, the CDR3 is TGTGCCAGCAGCCAATCCCCAAAGCAGTTCTTC. Protein: CASSQSPKQFF.

In this sample, this clonotype turned up many times. This chain links TRBV7-2 with TRBJ1-5; D gene unclear. V was cut by 1 base and J by 5 bases, with 12 bases left in between. The CDR3 has 15 residues. CDR1 and CDR2 (germline): SGHTA, FQGNSA. CDR3 residues: CASSLVGTSYQPQHF. The CDR3 DNA is TGTGCCAGCAGCTTAGTTGGCACTAGTTATCAGCCCCAGCATTTT.

The rearrangement links TRBV9 to TRBJ1-3; D gene uncertain. CDR1 and CDR2 from the germline V gene are SGDLS and YYNGEE. V was clipped by 2 bases and J by 0 bases, with 6 bases between them. The CDR3 has 14 amino acids. CDR3 region: CASSVVPSGNTIYF. Written as DNA, the CDR3 is TGTGCCAGCAGCGTGGTGCCCTCTGGAAACACCATATATTTT.

This clonotype has more than one count but fewer than ten. The chain links TRBV6-6 to TRBJ2-7; 14 bases match TRBD2. The CDR3 totals 16 residues. V lost 8 bases, J lost 5 bases, and 11 bases stayed unmatched. Germline V lookup: CDR1 MNHNY, CDR2 SVGAGI (reference sequence). DNA of the CDR3: TGTGCCAGCCAACCCGGACTAGCGGGAGGTGGGGACGAGCAGTACGTC. Translation: CASQPGLAGGGDEQYV.

The chain carries TRBV27 and TRBJ2-1, with 9 positions matching TRBD1. The V and J ends lost 6 bases and 3 bases, in that order; junction bases with no gene match: 15. Germline V lookup: CDR1 MNHEY, CDR2 SMNVEV (reference sequence). This CDR3 has 18 amino acids. This chain's CDR3 is CASSTSRTGAQGYNEQFF. DNA of the CDR3: TGTGCCAGCAGCACATCTAGGACAGGGGCGCAGGGCTACAATGAGCAGTTCTTC.

Ten or more counts support this clonotype. The genes are TRBV7-2 and TRBJ2-1; tentatively, D is TRBD1 (6 bases). This CDR3 is 16 amino acids long. CDR1 SGHTA and CDR2 FQGNSA come from the germline V gene. V dropped 5 bases and J dropped 4 bases, with 18 bases sitting between them. CDR3 in amino acids: CASSPGEGGLYNEQFF. The CDR3 DNA sequence: TGTGCCAGCAGCCCCGGGGAAGGGGGTTTATACAATGAGCAGTTCTTC.

This clonotype was seen a few times. V and J are TRBV24-1 and TRBJ1-5, with 8 bases that match TRBD1. J lost 14 bases, V lost 6 bases, and 11 bases had no gene match. Germline V gene data show CDR1 as KGHDR and CDR2 as SFDVKD. The CDR3 has 13 residues. The CDR3 protein is CATSIRGREKKHF. The CDR3 nucleotides read TGTGCCACCAGTATCAGGGGGCGCGAAAAAAAGCATTTT.

The chain has TRBV20-1 and TRBJ2-1, with 8 bases matching TRBD2. The CDR3 covers 16 residues. In germline, CDR1 is DFQATT, CDR2 SNEGSKA (reference sequence). Trimming took 6 bases from V and 4 from J; bases not matched to a gene: 14. The CDR3 spells CSAQHVRTGGYNEQFF. CDR3 DNA sequence: TGCAGTGCCCAGCACGTCAGGACGGGAGGGTACAATGAGCAGTTCTTC.